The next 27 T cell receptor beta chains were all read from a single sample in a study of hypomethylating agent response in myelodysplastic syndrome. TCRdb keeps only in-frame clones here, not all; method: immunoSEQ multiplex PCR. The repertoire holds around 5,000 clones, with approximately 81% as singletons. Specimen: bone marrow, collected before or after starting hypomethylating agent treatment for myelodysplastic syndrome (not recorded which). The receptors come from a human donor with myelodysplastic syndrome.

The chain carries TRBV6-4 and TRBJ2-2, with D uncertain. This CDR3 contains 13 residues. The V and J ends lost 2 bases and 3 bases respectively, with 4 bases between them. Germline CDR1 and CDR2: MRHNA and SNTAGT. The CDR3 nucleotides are TGTGCCAGCAGTGACAGGGACACCGGGGAGCTGTTTTTT. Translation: CASSDRDTGELFF.

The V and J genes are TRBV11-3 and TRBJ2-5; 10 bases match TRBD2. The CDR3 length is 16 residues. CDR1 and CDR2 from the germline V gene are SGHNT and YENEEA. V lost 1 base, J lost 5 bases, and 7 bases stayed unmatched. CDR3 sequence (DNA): TGTGCCAGCAGCTTAGGGCCAGCGGGGGGGTCCGAGACCCAGTACTTC. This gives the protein CASSLGPAGGSETQYF.

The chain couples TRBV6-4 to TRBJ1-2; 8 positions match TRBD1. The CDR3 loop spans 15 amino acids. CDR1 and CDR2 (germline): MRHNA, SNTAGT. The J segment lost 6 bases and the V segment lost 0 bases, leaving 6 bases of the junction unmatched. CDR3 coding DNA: TGTGCCAGCAGTGACTCGTGGCAGGGGGCTGATGGCTACACCTTC. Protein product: CASSDSWQGADGYTF.

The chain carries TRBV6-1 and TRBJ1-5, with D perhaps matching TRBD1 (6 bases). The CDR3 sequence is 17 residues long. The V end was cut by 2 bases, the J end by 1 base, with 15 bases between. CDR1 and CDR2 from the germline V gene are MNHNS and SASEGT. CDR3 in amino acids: CASSEYGAGASNQPQHF. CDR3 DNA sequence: TGTGCCAGCAGTGAATACGGGGCAGGGGCCAGCAATCAGCCCCAGCATTTT.

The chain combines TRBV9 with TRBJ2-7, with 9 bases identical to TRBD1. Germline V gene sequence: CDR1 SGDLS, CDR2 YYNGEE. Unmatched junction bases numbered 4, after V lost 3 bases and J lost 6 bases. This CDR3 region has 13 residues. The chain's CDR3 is CASSGTGAGEQYF. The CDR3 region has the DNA TGTGCCAGCAGCGGGACAGGGGCAGGCGAGCAGTACTTC.

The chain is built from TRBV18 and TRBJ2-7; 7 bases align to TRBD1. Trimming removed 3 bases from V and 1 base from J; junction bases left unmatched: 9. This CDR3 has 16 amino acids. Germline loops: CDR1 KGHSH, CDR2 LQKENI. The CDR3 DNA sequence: TGTGCCAGCTCACCTGCCGGACAGGAAATATCCTACGAGCAGTACTTC. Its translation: CASSPAGQEISYEQYF.

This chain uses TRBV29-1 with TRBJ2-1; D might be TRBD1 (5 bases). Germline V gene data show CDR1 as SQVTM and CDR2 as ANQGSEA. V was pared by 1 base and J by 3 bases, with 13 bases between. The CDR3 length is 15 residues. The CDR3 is CSVEGQAGFYNEQFF. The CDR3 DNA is TGCAGCGTTGAAGGGCAGGCAGGGTTCTACAATGAGCAGTTCTTC.

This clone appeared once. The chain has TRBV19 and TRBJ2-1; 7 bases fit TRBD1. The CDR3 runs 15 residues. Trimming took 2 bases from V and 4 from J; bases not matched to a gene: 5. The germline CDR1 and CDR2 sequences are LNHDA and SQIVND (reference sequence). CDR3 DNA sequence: TGTGCCAGTAGTATAAAGGGGGCCTCATACAATGAGCAGTTCTTC. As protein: CASSIKGASYNEQFF.

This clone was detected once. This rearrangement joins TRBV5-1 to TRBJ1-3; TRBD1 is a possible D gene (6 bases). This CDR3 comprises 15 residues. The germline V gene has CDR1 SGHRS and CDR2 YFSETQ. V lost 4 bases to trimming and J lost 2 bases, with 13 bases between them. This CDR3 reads CASSLYGQPGNTIYF. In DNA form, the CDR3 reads TGCGCCAGCAGCCTATATGGACAGCCTGGAAACACCATATATTTT.

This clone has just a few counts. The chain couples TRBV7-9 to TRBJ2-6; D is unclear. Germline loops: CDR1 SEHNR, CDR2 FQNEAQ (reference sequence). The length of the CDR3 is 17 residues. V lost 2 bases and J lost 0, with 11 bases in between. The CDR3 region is CASSLTGPTSGANVLTF. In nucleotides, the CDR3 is TGTGCCAGCAGCTTAACGGGCCCGACCTCTGGGGCCAACGTCCTGACTTTC.

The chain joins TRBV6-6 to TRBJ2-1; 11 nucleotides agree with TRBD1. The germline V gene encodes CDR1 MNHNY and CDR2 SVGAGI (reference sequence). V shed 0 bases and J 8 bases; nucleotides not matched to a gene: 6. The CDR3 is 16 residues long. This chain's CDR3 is CASSYSKGQGVDEQFF. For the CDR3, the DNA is TGTGCCAGCAGTTACTCGAAGGGACAGGGGGTCGATGAGCAGTTCTTC.

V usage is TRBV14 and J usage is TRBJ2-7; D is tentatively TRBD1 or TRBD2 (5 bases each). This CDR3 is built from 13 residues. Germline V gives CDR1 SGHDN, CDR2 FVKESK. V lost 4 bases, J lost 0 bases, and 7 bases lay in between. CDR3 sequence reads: CASSPGPSYEQYF. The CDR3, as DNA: TGTGCCAGCAGCCCGGGACCCTCCTACGAGCAGTACTTC.

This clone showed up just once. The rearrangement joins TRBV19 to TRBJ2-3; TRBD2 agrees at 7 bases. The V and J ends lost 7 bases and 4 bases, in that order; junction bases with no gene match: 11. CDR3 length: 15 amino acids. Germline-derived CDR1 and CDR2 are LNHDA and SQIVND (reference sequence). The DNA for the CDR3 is TGTGCCAGTAAACCAGCGGGGCAGTTGGCAGATACGCAGTATTTT. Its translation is CASKPAGQLADTQYF.

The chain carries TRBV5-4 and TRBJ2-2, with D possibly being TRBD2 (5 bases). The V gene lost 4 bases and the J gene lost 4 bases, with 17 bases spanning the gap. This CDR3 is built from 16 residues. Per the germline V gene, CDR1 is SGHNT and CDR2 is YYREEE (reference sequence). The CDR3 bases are TGTGCCAGCAGCCCAGGAGGCCTCTCGGGCACCGGGGAGCTGTTTTTT. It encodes CASSPGGLSGTGELFF.

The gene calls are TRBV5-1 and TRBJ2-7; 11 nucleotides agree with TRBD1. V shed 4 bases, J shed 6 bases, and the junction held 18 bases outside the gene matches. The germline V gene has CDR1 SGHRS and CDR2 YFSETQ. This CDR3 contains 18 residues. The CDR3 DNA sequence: TGCGCCAGCAGCCCACGGACAGGGGGCGCGTGGTCGGGTGCCGAGCAGTACTTC. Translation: CASSPRTGGAWSGAEQYF.

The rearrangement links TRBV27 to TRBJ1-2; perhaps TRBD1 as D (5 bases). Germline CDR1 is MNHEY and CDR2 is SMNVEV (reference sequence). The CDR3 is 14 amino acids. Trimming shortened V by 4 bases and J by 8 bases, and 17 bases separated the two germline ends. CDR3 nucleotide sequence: TGTGCCAGCAGTTACTCGGGGGGGTCGGGCGGCTACACCTTC. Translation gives CASSYSGGSGGYTF.

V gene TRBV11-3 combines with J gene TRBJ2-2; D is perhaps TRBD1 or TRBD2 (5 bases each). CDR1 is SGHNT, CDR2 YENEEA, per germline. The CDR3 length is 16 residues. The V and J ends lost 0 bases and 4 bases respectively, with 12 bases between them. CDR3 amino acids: CASSLDPGALTGELFF. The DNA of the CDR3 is TGTGCCAGCAGCTTAGACCCCGGGGCTCTCACCGGGGAGCTGTTTTTT.

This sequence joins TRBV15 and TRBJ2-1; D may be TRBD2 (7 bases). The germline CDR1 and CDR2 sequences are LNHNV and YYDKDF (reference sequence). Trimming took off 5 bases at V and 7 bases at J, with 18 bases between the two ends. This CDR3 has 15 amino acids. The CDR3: CATSHDLGGANEQFF. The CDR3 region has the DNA TGTGCCACCAGCCACGACCTGGGGGGGGCAAATGAGCAGTTCTTC.

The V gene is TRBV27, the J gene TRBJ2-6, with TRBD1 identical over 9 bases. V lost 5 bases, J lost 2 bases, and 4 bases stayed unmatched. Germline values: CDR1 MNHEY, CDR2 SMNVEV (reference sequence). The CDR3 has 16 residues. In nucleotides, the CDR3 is TGTGCCAGCAGTGGGACAGGGAGAACTGGGGCCAACGTCCTGACTTTC. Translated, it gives CASSGTGRTGANVLTF.

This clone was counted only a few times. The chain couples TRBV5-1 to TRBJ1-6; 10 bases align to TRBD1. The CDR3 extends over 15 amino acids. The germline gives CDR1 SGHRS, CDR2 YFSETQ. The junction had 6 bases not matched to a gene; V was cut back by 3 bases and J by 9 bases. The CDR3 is CASSSGTGDFSPLHF. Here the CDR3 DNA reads TGCGCCAGCAGCTCTGGGACAGGGGATTTTTCACCCCTCCACTTT.

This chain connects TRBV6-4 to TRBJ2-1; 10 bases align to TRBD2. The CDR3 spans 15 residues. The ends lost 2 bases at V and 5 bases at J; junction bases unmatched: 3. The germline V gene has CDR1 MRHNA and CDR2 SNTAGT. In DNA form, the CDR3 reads TGTGCCAGCAGTGACGAGCGGGGGGGCAACAATGAGCAGTTCTTC. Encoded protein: CASSDERGGNNEQFF.

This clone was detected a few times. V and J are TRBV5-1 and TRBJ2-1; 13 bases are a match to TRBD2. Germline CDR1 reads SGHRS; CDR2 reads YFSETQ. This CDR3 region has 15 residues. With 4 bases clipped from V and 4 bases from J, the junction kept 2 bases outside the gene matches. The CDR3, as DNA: TGCGCCAGCAGCCGGACTAGCGGGGGATACAATGAGCAGTTCTTC. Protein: CASSRTSGGYNEQFF.

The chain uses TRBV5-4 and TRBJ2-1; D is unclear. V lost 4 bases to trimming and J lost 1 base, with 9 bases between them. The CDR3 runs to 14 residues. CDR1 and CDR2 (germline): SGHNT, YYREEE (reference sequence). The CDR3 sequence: CASSPAISYNEQFF. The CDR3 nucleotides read TGTGCCAGCAGCCCCGCAATATCCTACAATGAGCAGTTCTTC.

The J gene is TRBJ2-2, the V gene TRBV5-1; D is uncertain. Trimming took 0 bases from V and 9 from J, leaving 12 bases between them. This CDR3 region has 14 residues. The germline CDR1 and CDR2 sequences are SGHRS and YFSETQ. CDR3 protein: CASSLASGFRELFF. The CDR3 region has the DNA TGCGCCAGCAGCTTGGCCTCGGGCTTTCGGGAGCTGTTTTTT.

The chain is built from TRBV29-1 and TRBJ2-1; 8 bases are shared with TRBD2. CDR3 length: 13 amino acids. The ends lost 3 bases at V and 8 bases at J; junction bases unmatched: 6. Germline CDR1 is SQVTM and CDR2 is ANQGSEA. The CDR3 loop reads CSVDRTSMDEQFF. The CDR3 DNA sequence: TGCAGCGTTGACCGGACTAGCATGGATGAGCAGTTCTTC.

In DNA, the CDR3 is TGTGCCAGTAGCACCGACAGGCTCTATGGCTACACCTTC. Translation gives CASSTDRLYGYTF. The chain recombines TRBV11-3 with TRBJ1-2; maybe TRBD1 (6 bases). CDR1 and CDR2 (germline): SGHNT, YENEEA. V lost 9 bases and J 4 bases, leaving 15 bases between the germline ends. The CDR3 has 13 residues.

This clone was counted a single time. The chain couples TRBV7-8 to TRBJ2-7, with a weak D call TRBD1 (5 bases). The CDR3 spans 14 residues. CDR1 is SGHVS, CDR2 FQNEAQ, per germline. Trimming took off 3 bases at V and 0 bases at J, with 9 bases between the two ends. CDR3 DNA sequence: TGTGCCAGCAGCTTGCAGACAGCCTCCTACGAGCAGTACTTC. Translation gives CASSLQTASYEQYF.